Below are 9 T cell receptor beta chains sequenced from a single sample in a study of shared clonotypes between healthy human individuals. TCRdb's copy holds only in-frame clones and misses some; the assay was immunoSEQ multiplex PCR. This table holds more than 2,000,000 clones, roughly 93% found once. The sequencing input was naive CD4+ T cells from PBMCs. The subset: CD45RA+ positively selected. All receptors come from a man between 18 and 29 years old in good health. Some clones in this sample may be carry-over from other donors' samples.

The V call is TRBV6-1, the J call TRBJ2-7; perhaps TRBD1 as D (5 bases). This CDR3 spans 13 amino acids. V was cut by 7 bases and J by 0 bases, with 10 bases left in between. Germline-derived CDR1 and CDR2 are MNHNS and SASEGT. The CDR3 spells CASKAGPSYEQYF. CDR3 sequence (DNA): TGTGCCAGCAAGGCAGGGCCCTCCTACGAGCAGTACTTC.

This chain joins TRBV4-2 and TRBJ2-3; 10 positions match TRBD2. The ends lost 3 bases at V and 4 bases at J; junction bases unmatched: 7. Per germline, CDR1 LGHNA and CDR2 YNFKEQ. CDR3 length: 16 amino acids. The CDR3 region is CASSQTVAGGPDTQYF. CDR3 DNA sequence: TGTGCCAGCAGCCAGACCGTAGCGGGAGGACCAGATACGCAGTATTTT.

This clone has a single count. As DNA, the CDR3 is TGCGCCAGCAGCTCGGGACAGGGGGCTTACACCGGGGAGCTGTTTTTT. This gives the protein CASSSGQGAYTGELFF. The chain joins TRBV5-1 to TRBJ2-2; 12 bases are shared with TRBD1. Looked up from germline, CDR1 is SGHRS and CDR2 is YFSETQ. The CDR3 consists of 16 residues. The junction had 3 bases not matched to a gene; V was cut back by 3 bases and J by 3 bases.

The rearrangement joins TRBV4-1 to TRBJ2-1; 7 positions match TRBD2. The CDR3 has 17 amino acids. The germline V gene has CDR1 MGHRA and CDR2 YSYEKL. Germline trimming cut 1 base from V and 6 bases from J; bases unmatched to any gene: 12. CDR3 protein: CASSQAFLAGVFNEQFF. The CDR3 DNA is TGCGCCAGCAGCCAAGCGTTTTTGGCGGGAGTGTTCAATGAGCAGTTCTTC.

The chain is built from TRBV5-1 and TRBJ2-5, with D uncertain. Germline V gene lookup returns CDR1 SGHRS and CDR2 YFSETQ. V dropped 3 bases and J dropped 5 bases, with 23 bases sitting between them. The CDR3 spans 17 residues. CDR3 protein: CASSYWNPVGMVETQYF. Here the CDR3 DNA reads TGCGCCAGCAGCTACTGGAACCCGGTAGGGATGGTGGAGACCCAGTACTTC.

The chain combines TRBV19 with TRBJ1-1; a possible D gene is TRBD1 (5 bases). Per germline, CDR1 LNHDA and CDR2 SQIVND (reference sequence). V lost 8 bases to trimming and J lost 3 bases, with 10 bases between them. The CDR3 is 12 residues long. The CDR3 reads CASADRYTEAFF. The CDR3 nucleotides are TGTGCCAGTGCCGACAGATACACTGAAGCTTTCTTT.

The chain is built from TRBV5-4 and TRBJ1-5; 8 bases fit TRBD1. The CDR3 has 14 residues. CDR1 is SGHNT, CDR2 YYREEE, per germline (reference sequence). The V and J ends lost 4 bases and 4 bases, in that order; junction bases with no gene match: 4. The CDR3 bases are TGTGCCAGCAGCATTGACAGGGGTAATCAGCCCCAGCATTTT. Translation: CASSIDRGNQPQHF.

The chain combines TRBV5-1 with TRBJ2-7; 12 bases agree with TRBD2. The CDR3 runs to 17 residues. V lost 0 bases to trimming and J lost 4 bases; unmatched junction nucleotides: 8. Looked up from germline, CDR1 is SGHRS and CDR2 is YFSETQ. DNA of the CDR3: TGCGCCAGCAGCTTGGGGACTAGCGGGATCGGATCTTACGAGCAGTACTTC. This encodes CASSLGTSGIGSYEQYF.

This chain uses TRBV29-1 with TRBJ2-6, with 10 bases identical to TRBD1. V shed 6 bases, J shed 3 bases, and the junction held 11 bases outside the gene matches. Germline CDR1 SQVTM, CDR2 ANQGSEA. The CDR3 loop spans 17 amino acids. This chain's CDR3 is CSVPTGTGALGANVLTF. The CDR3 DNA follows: TGCAGCGTGCCCACCGGGACAGGGGCTCTTGGGGCCAACGTCCTGACTTTC.